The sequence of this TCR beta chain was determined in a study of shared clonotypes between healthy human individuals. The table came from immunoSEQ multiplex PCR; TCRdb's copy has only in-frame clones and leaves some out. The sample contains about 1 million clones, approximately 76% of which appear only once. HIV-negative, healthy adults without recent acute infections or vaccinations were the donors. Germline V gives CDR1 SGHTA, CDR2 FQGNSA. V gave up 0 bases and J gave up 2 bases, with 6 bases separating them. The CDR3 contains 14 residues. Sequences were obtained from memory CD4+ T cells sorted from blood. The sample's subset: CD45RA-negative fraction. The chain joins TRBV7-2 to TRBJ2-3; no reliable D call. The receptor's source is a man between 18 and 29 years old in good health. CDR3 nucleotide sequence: TGTGCCAGCAGCTTAGCGGCAATCACAGATACGCAGTATTTT. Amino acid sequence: CASSLAAITDTQYF.